These 3 T cell receptor beta chains were all obtained from the same sample, sequenced in a study of T cell changes during pregnancy in multiple sclerosis. TCRdb's copy holds only in-frame clones and misses some; the assay was immunoSEQ multiplex PCR. The sample consists of fewer than 90,000 clones, around 94% of them appearing once. The sample consisted of peripheral blood, taken in the third trimester of pregnancy. The origin of the receptors is a female donor with multiple sclerosis, enrolled in a pregnancy study.

The chain couples TRBV2 to TRBJ1-2, with D perhaps TRBD1 (5 bases). The CDR3 sequence is 15 residues long. Germline loops: CDR1 SNHLY, CDR2 FYNNEI. The V end was cut by 4 bases, the J end by 4 bases, with 16 bases between. The DNA of the CDR3 is TGTGCCAGCAGTGCGGGCGGGACCGGGAGCTATGGCTACACCTTC. Translation gives CASSAGGTGSYGYTF.

The chain employs TRBV5-4 and TRBJ2-4, with 7 bases lining up with TRBD1. Germline trimming cut 0 bases from V and 3 bases from J; bases unmatched to any gene: 9. The CDR3 runs 17 residues. The germline gives CDR1 SGHNT, CDR2 YYREEE (reference sequence). CDR3 in DNA: TGTGCCAGCAGCTTGGACAGGGGTGGGATTAGCAAAAACATTCAGTACTTC. This sequence encodes CASSLDRGGISKNIQYF.

V gene TRBV15 combines with J gene TRBJ2-1; weak D call: TRBD1 (6 bases). CDR3 length: 16 amino acids. Germline-derived CDR1 and CDR2 are LNHNV and YYDKDF (reference sequence). V lost 3 bases to trimming and J lost 7 bases, with 19 bases between them. The CDR3 region has the DNA TGTGCCACCAGCAGGGGAGAAGGGGGAGTACGTAATGAGCAGTTCTTC. Encoded protein: CATSRGEGGVRNEQFF.